One sample yielded the 3 T cell receptor beta chains listed below, sequenced in a study of blood T cell repertoires in COVID-19. Using immunoSEQ multiplex PCR, the repertoire was profiled, and TCRdb retains in-frame clones only, with some absent. The table lists 250,000 to 400,000 clones, more than 90% of them singletons. Sample: PBMCs or T cells enriched from blood (not recorded which). Receptors were obtained from a man aged 60 to 75 who had recovered from COVID-19.

The CDR3 DNA is TGTGCCAGCAGTGACAGGGAGAACACTGAAGCTTTCTTT. Translating gives CASSDRENTEAFF. This chain uses TRBV9 with TRBJ1-1; the match to TRBD1 covers 7 bases. The CDR3 runs to 13 residues. V was clipped by 5 bases and J by 1 base; unmatched bases: 2. The V gene's germline CDR1 is SGDLS and CDR2 YYNGEE.

The chain links TRBV10-3 to TRBJ1-1; D gene ambiguous. V lost 8 bases and J lost 0, with 10 bases in between. Looked up from germline, CDR1 is ENHRY and CDR2 is SYGVKD. This CDR3 spans 13 amino acids. The chain's CDR3 is CAIGGILNTEAFF. CDR3 DNA: TGTGCCATCGGAGGGATTCTGAACACTGAAGCTTTCTTT.

V gene TRBV3-1 (or the pseudogene TRBV3-2) combines with J gene TRBJ1-1; 7 bases are shared with TRBD1. The CDR3 sequence is 15 residues long. Losses at the gene ends were 4 bases for V and 6 bases for J; bases not matched to a gene: 11. Germline values: CDR1 LGHDT, CDR2 YNNKEL (reference sequence). The CDR3 bases are TGTGCCAGCAGCCCAATCACGGGGACAGTTTCTGAAGCTTTCTTT. It is translated as CASSPITGTVSEAFF.